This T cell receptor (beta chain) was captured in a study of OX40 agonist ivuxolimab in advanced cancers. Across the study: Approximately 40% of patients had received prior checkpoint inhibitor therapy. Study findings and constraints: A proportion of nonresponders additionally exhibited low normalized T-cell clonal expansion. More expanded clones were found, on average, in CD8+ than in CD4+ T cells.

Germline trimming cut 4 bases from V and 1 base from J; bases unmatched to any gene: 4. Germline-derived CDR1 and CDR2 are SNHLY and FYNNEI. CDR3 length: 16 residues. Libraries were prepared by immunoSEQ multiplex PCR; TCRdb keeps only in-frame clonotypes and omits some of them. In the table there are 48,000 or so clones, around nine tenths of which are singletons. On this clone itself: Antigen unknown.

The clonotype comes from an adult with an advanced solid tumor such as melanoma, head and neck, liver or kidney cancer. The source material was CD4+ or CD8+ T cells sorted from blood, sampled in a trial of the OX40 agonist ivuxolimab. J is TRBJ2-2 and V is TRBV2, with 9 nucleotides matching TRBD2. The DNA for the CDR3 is TGTGCCAGCAGTGGGGGGACTAGCCGGAACACCGGGGAGCTGTTTTTT. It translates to CASSGGTSRNTGELFF.